This TCR beta chain came from a study of T cells after yellow fever vaccination. Germline trimming cut 5 bases from V and 5 bases from J; bases unmatched to any gene: 9. CDR1 is SGHTA, CDR2 FQGTGA, per germline. The CDR3 has 16 amino acids. Turning to this clonotype: Antigen specificity is unknown.

MiXCR, applied by TCRdb to the 5' RACE reads, yields one record per CDR3 protein. The sample holds a few hundred thousand distinct CDR3 sequences, 4.1% seen once. Findings of the study overall: Some clonotypes, a small share, were shared between CD4 and CD8 compartments.

The V call is TRBV7-3, the J call TRBJ2-5; TRBD2 agrees at 12 bases. The sample consisted of PBMCs, taken 5 days after the yellow fever booster vaccination. This TCR was recovered from a man between 18 and 29 years old who received the YFV17D yellow fever vaccine. This CDR3 reads CASSPTLAGGQETQYF. CDR3 bases: TGTGCCAGCAGCCCCACCCTAGCGGGGGGGCAGGAGACCCAGTACTTC.